Each of the 21 T cell receptor beta chains below was sequenced from the same sample in a study of cytotoxic CD8 clonotypes in ibrutinib-treated CLL. Produced via immunoSEQ multiplex PCR; TCRdb's table is partial and in-frame only. The top ten clones hold around 15% of a sample with approximately 210,000 clones, about 72% of them seen once. Here the sequenced sample was PBMCs, taken after 24 months of ibrutinib treatment. Receptors were obtained from a human donor with chronic lymphocytic leukemia.

J is TRBJ1-1 and V is TRBV14; D remains ambiguous. V was cut by 0 bases and J by 5 bases, with 7 bases left in between. The CDR3 loop spans 13 amino acids. Germline V gene data show CDR1 as SGHDN and CDR2 as FVKESK. The CDR3 region is CASSQDRRTEAFF. The DNA for the CDR3 is TGTGCCAGCAGCCAAGACCGGAGGACTGAAGCTTTCTTT.

The chain employs TRBV5-6 and TRBJ2-5, with 10 bases lining up with TRBD2. In germline, CDR1 is SGHDT, CDR2 YYEEEE. V trimming: 4 bases; J trimming: 5 bases; junction bases outside the gene matches: 5. The CDR3 spans 14 residues. CDR3: CASSTTSGKETQYF. The CDR3 DNA sequence: TGTGCCAGCAGCACTACTAGCGGGAAGGAGACCCAGTACTTC.

This clone was recorded a few times. This rearrangement joins TRBV28 to TRBJ2-7; D is uncertain. Trimming removed 2 bases from V and 6 bases from J, with 8 bases in between. Per the germline V gene, CDR1 is MDHEN and CDR2 is SYDVKM. CDR3 length: 12 residues. CDR3 protein: CASSLIYGEQYF. CDR3 nucleotides: TGTGCCAGCAGTTTAATCTACGGCGAGCAGTACTTC.

This clone was seen once. V and J are TRBV7-9 and TRBJ1-1; no clear D. The length of the CDR3 is 14 residues. V gave up 2 bases and J gave up 1 base, with 8 bases separating them. The germline V gene encodes CDR1 SEHNR and CDR2 FQNEAQ (reference sequence). In DNA, the CDR3 is TGTGCCAGCAGCTTACTCGGAGGGAACACTGAAGCTTTCTTT. It is translated as CASSLLGGNTEAFF.

CDR3 bases: TGTGCCAGTAGTACCAAGACTAGCGGGATATACAATGAGCAGTTCTTC. It is translated as CASSTKTSGIYNEQFF. J is TRBJ2-1 and V is TRBV19, with TRBD2 identical over 11 bases. This CDR3 is 16 amino acids long. Trimming took 4 bases from V and 4 from J; bases not matched to a gene: 6. Germline V CDR1 and CDR2: LNHDA, SQIVND (reference sequence).

This sequence joins TRBV6-5 and TRBJ2-3, with 8 bases matching TRBD2. CDR1 and CDR2 (germline): MNHEY, SVGAGI. With V trimmed by 6 bases and J by 4 bases, 9 bases remained unmatched. This CDR3 comprises 15 residues. DNA for the CDR3: TGTGCCAGCAGGCCAATCAGCGGGAGCGCAGATACGCAGTATTTT. Encoded protein: CASRPISGSADTQYF.

The chain carries TRBV19 and TRBJ2-1; D gene uncertain. CDR3 length: 16 residues. V lost 6 bases to trimming and J lost 0 bases, with 15 bases between them. Per germline, CDR1 LNHDA and CDR2 SQIVND (reference sequence). The CDR3 DNA reads TGTGCCAGTAGCCCCCGCGCTAGGAGCTCCTACAATGAGCAGTTCTTC. This gives the protein CASSPRARSSYNEQFF.

The V call is TRBV6-1, the J call TRBJ2-7, with D possibly being TRBD1 or TRBD2 (6 bases each). V lost 3 bases and J lost 6, with 12 bases in between. CDR1 MNHNS and CDR2 SASEGT come from the germline V gene. The length of the CDR3 is 13 residues. This CDR3 is CASSDIRGLEQYF. The DNA for the CDR3 is TGTGCCAGCAGTGACATTCGGGGGCTCGAGCAGTACTTC.

The gene calls are TRBV4-3 and TRBJ2-1; 8 nucleotides agree with TRBD1. V shed 0 bases, J shed 7 bases, and the junction held 11 bases outside the gene matches. The CDR3 extends over 17 amino acids. CDR1 is LGHNA and CDR2 is YSLEER in the germline V gene. CDR3 sequence reads: CASSQDVTQGAWNEQFF. The CDR3 DNA sequence: TGCGCCAGCAGCCAAGATGTTACTCAGGGGGCGTGGAATGAGCAGTTCTTC.

The chain uses TRBV29-1 and TRBJ2-2; TRBD2 matches at 7 bases. J was trimmed by 4 bases and V by 7 bases; bases with no gene match: 12. Per germline, CDR1 SQVTM and CDR2 ANQGSEA. This CDR3 is 15 amino acids long. CDR3: CSAGGGGERTGELFF. DNA of the CDR3: TGCAGCGCCGGCGGCGGGGGAGAGCGCACCGGGGAGCTGTTTTTT.

The V gene is TRBV9, the J gene TRBJ1-2; maybe TRBD1 (5 bases). V dropped 0 bases and J dropped 8 bases, with 14 bases sitting between them. Per the germline V gene, CDR1 is SGDLS and CDR2 is YYNGEE. The CDR3 consists of 14 residues. CDR3 sequence reads: CASSVVGLAQGYTF. Written as DNA, the CDR3 is TGTGCCAGCAGCGTAGTGGGACTCGCGCAGGGCTACACCTTC.

This clone was observed a single time. The genes are TRBV2 and TRBJ2-7; D unresolved. The ends were cut back, 3 bases at V and 3 bases at J, with 9 bases in the middle. CDR1 and CDR2 from the germline V gene are SNHLY and FYNNEI. The CDR3 consists of 13 residues. Written as DNA, the CDR3 is TGTGCCAGCAGTGAGACGCGGAACTACGAGCAGTACTTC. It codes for CASSETRNYEQYF. Looking up the rest from reference TRBV2 and TRBJ2-7 gives the full variable domain: EPEVTQTPSHQVTQMGQEVILRCVPISNHLYFYWYRQILGQKVEFLVSFYNNEISEKSEIFDDQFSVERPDGSNFTLKIRSTKLEDSAMYFCASSETRNYEQYFGPGTRLTVT.

The chain links TRBV6-4 to TRBJ2-2; 9 bases are shared with TRBD2. The CDR3 extends over 15 amino acids. Looked up from germline, CDR1 is MRHNA and CDR2 is SNTAGT. V was pared by 6 bases and J by 3 bases, with 5 bases of the junction left unmatched. The CDR3 nucleotides are TGTGCCAGCAGGCCGGGACTAGCTCACACCGGGGAGCTGTTTTTT. Residues: CASRPGLAHTGELFF.

There are many counts of this clone. The chain recombines TRBV7-8 with TRBJ2-4; a weak D match, TRBD2 (5 bases). Germline V gives CDR1 SGHVS, CDR2 FQNEAQ. This CDR3 is built from 13 residues. The ends were cut back, 1 base at V and 9 bases at J, with 10 bases in the middle. The CDR3 DNA is TGTGCCAGCAGCTTAGAAGAGGGTTCCATTCAGTACTTC. It codes for CASSLEEGSIQYF.

V and J are TRBV6-6 and TRBJ2-7; tentative D call: TRBD1 (5 bases). The CDR3 extends over 10 amino acids. Trimming cost V 7 bases and J 8 bases, with 9 bases left between them. The germline V gene has CDR1 MNHNY and CDR2 SVGAGI (reference sequence). CDR3 sequence reads: CASKLDKQYF. Here the CDR3 DNA reads TGTGCCAGCAAATTGGACAAGCAGTACTTC.

This clone was seen once. This sequence joins TRBV13 and TRBJ1-1, with D possibly being TRBD1 (5 bases). The CDR3 extends over 14 amino acids. Germline V gene sequence: CDR1 PRHDT, CDR2 FYEKMQ (reference sequence). Trimming took 1 base from V and 3 from J, leaving 9 bases between them. DNA for the CDR3: TGTGCCAGCAGCTTAGATGGGGGGGACACTGAAGCTTTCTTT. Protein product: CASSLDGGDTEAFF.

This clone was observed a handful of times. This chain joins TRBV7-2 and TRBJ1-2; no clear D. Germline CDR1 SGHTA, CDR2 FQGNSA. V dropped 2 bases and J dropped 9 bases, with 13 bases sitting between them. The CDR3 covers 13 residues. The CDR3 reads CASSLTFGQSYTF. The CDR3 bases are TGTGCCAGCAGCTTAACGTTCGGGCAGAGCTACACCTTC. Filled out from reference TRBV7-2 and TRBJ1-2, the complete variable domain reads GAGVSQSPSNKVTEKGKDVELRCDPISGHTALYWYRQSLGQGLEFLIYFQGNSAPDKSGLPSDRFSAERTGGSVSTLTIQRTQQEDSAVYLCASSLTFGQSYTFGSGTRLTVV.

This clone appeared a few times. V gene TRBV2 combines with J gene TRBJ2-3; 9 bases match TRBD2. The CDR3 is 16 amino acids. The junction had 8 bases not matched to a gene; V was cut back by 2 bases and J by 5 bases. Germline CDR1 reads SNHLY; CDR2 reads FYNNEI. This CDR3 is CASSERAGGPLDTQYF. In DNA form, the CDR3 reads TGTGCCAGCAGTGAAAGGGCGGGAGGGCCTTTAGATACGCAGTATTTT.

The chain has TRBV4-1 and TRBJ2-1; 15 nucleotides line up with TRBD2. Germline CDR1 and CDR2: MGHRA and YSYEKL. This CDR3 has 17 residues. V shed 4 bases, J shed 8 bases, and the junction held 9 bases outside the gene matches. The CDR3 coding sequence is TGCGCCAGCAGCCTAGGACTAGCGGGAGGGCCTAGGGATGAGCAGTTCTTC. This sequence encodes CASSLGLAGGPRDEQFF.

V gene TRBV27 combines with J gene TRBJ1-1; the D is unclear. V was trimmed by 2 bases and J by 4 bases, leaving 14 bases between them. This CDR3 has 15 residues. The germline V gene encodes CDR1 MNHEY and CDR2 SMNVEV (reference sequence). Here the CDR3 reads CASSLAGSIFTEAFF. As DNA, the CDR3 is TGTGCCAGCAGTTTAGCCGGTTCCATTTTCACTGAAGCTTTCTTT.

In DNA, the CDR3 is TGTGCCAGCTCACCAGTGACACTCTATGGCTACACCTTC. Residues: CASSPVTLYGYTF. The V call is TRBV18, the J call TRBJ1-2, with unresolved D. The CDR3 has 13 residues. V lost 2 bases and J lost 4, with 8 bases in between. Germline CDR1 and CDR2: KGHSH and LQKENI.